A selection of T cell receptor beta chains follows, all from one sample in a study of blood T cell repertoires in COVID-19. Sequencing used immunoSEQ multiplex PCR; TCRdb keeps in-frame clones, though not all of them. The sample lists roughly 200,000 clones; 70% to 90% were seen once. The sample comprised peripheral blood. These receptors all stem from a man aged 50 to 60 with COVID-19, enrolled during active disease. Each CDR3 is given with its conserved first and last residue. D genes are given only for firm matches. Size values are once, few and many counts, or a class for expanded clones, and some rows have none.

V: TRBV18; D: TRBD2; J: TRBJ2-1; size: -; DNA: TGTGCCAGCTCACCACCCGGGACTAGCGGGATTCGCATGTTCTTC; CDR3: CASSPPGTSGIRMFF
V: TRBV9; D: -; J: TRBJ1-6; size: -; DNA: TGTGCCAGCAGCGAACAGGGTAATTCACCCCTCCACTTT; CDR3: CASSEQGNSPLHF
V: TRBV28; D: -; J: TRBJ1-4; size: -; DNA: TGTGCCAGCAGCACTCCAAGAGGAACTAATGAAAAACTGTTTTTT; CDR3: CASSTPRGTNEKLFF
V: TRBV15; D: TRBD1; J: TRBJ1-2; size: -; DNA: TGTGCCACCAGCAGAGATCTTCCGGGACAGATTAACTATGGCTACACCTTC; CDR3: CATSRDLPGQINYGYTF
V: TRBV3-1/TRBV3-2; D: TRBD1; J: TRBJ2-5; size: -; DNA: TGTGCCAGCAGCCAGCGGACAGGGCCCGAGACCCAGTACTTC; CDR3: CASSQRTGPETQYF
V: TRBV7-8; D: -; J: TRBJ2-2; size: -; DNA: TGTGCCAGCAGCTTAGAGGGTTCCGGGAATACCGGGGAGCTGTTTTTT; CDR3: CASSLEGSGNTGELFF
V: TRBV6-5; D: TRBD1; J: TRBJ2-3; size: -; DNA: TGTGCCAGCAGTCCACAGGGGGCGCGTTCAGATACGCAGTATTTT; CDR3: CASSPQGARSDTQYF
V: TRBV6-6; D: TRBD2; J: TRBJ2-7; size: -; DNA: TGTGCCAGCCGAGCGGGGCAGGGCTCCTACGAGCAGTACTTC; CDR3: CASRAGQGSYEQYF
V: TRBV4-2; D: -; J: TRBJ2-5; size: -; DNA: TGTGCCAGCGGATTTGCGGGGGAGACCCAGTACTTC; CDR3: CASGFAGETQYF
V: TRBV6-5; D: -; J: TRBJ1-5; size: -; DNA: TGTGCCAGCAGGGATGAAGGGGGTAGCAATCAGCCCCAGCATTTT; CDR3: CASRDEGGSNQPQHF
V: TRBV6-5; D: TRBD1; J: TRBJ1-1; size: few; DNA: TGTGCCAGCAATTACGACAGGGGGGCCACTGAAGCTTTCTTT; CDR3: CASNYDRGATEAFF
V: TRBV7-9; D: TRBD1; J: TRBJ1-4; size: -; DNA: TGTGCCAGCAGCCTAAAACAGGGGAGTAATGAAAAACTGTTTTTT; CDR3: CASSLKQGSNEKLFF
V: TRBV5-1; D: TRBD1; J: TRBJ1-2; size: few; DNA: TGCGCCAGCCGTCGACAGGGGGCGGGACACTATGGCTACACCTTC; CDR3: CASRRQGAGHYGYTF
V: TRBV18; D: -; J: TRBJ2-1; size: -; DNA: TGTGCCAGCTCACCACCCACCGGGACAACCTACAATGAGCAGTTCTTC; CDR3: CASSPPTGTTYNEQFF
V: TRBV19; D: -; J: TRBJ2-2; size: -; DNA: TGTGCCAGTAGTATAGAGCGAGTGAACACCGGGGAGCTGTTTTTT; CDR3: CASSIERVNTGELFF
V: TRBV6-5; D: -; J: TRBJ2-5; size: -; DNA: TGTGCCAGCAGTTATACCGGGTCCGGGGAACAAGAGACCCAGTACTTC; CDR3: CASSYTGSGEQETQYF
V: TRBV27; D: TRBD1; J: TRBJ2-7; size: -; DNA: TGTGCCAGCAGTTCCCCGGGACAGGGATTCTACGAGCAGTACTTC; CDR3: CASSSPGQGFYEQYF
V: TRBV29-1; D: -; J: TRBJ2-3; size: -; DNA: TGCAGCGTCCTAAGCACAGATACGCAGTATTTT; CDR3: CSVLSTDTQYF
V: TRBV19; D: -; J: TRBJ1-1; size: -; DNA: TGTGCCAGTAGTATAGGGCAGGGGTCGGTTACTGAAGCTTTCTTT; CDR3: CASSIGQGSVTEAFF
V: TRBV7-3; D: -; J: TRBJ2-3; size: -; DNA: TGTGCCAGCAGCTTGGCGCTGGAGCCGGGTACGCAGTATTTT; CDR3: CASSLALEPGTQYF
V: TRBV5-4; D: TRBD1; J: TRBJ1-2; size: -; DNA: TGTGCCAGCAGCTTTGGGCACCGGGACAGTCACTATGGCTACACCTTC; CDR3: CASSFGHRDSHYGYTF
V: TRBV30; D: TRBD1; J: TRBJ1-6; size: -; DNA: TGTGCCTGCCCCCGGAGGGACAGGGCTCAAAATTCACCCCTCCACTTT; CDR3: CACPRRDRAQNSPLHF
V: TRBV19; D: TRBD2; J: TRBJ2-3; size: -; DNA: TGTGCCACCAGCCCAATAGCGGGCGGGACAGATACGCAGTATTTT; CDR3: CATSPIAGGTDTQYF
V: TRBV3-1/TRBV3-2; D: -; J: TRBJ2-1; size: -; DNA: TGTGCCAGCAGCCAGGGACAAGACTCCTACAATGAGCAGTTCTTC; CDR3: CASSQGQDSYNEQFF
V: TRBV9; D: -; J: TRBJ1-2; size: -; DNA: TGTGCCAGCAGCGTCACAAGCGAGGGAGGCTACACCTTC; CDR3: CASSVTSEGGYTF
V: TRBV6-1; D: -; J: TRBJ2-3; size: -; DNA: TGTGCCAGCAGTGAATGGGCAGGGAGGACAGATACGCAGTATTTT; CDR3: CASSEWAGRTDTQYF
V: TRBV25-1; D: TRBD1; J: TRBJ2-1; size: -; DNA: TGTGCCAGCAGTGTGGACAGGGGGTACAATGAGCAGTTCTTC; CDR3: CASSVDRGYNEQFF
V: TRBV10-3; D: TRBD2; J: TRBJ2-1; size: -; DNA: TGTGCCATCAGACCGGGACTAGCGGGAGTTGAGCAGTTCTTC; CDR3: CAIRPGLAGVEQFF
V: TRBV30; D: -; J: TRBJ1-1; size: -; DNA: TGTGCCTGGAGTGTTGGTCAGGGGATCACTGAAGCTTTCTTT; CDR3: CAWSVGQGITEAFF
V: TRBV6-6; D: -; J: TRBJ1-4; size: -; DNA: TGTGCCAGCAGCCCGGGGGCAACTAATGAAAAACTGTTTTTT; CDR3: CASSPGATNEKLFF
V: TRBV27; D: TRBD1; J: TRBJ1-2; size: -; DNA: TGTGCCAGCAGTTTATCAGGGACAGCAAGTTTTGGCTACACCTTC; CDR3: CASSLSGTASFGYTF
V: TRBV5-5; D: TRBD1; J: TRBJ1-1; size: -; DNA: TGTGCCAGCAGCTTGGAGGTAGGGGGCGCGAACACTGAAGCTTTCTTT; CDR3: CASSLEVGGANTEAFF
V: TRBV6-1; D: -; J: TRBJ2-3; size: -; DNA: TGTGCCAGCAGTGGACATTCACTAGGGAACACAGATACGCAGTATTTT; CDR3: CASSGHSLGNTDTQYF
V: TRBV28; D: TRBD1; J: TRBJ2-7; size: -; DNA: TGTGCCAGCAGTTCGGTAAGACAGGGGTCCTACGAGCAGTACTTC; CDR3: CASSSVRQGSYEQYF
V: TRBV27; D: -; J: TRBJ2-7; size: -; DNA: TGTGCCAGCAGTTTTCGACGGGAGAGCTCCTACGAGCAGTACTTC; CDR3: CASSFRRESSYEQYF
V: TRBV30; D: TRBD2; J: TRBJ2-1; size: -; DNA: TGTGCCTGGAGTATGGCGGGAGGACCCAATGAGCAGTTCTTC; CDR3: CAWSMAGGPNEQFF
V: TRBV7-8; D: -; J: TRBJ1-2; size: -; DNA: TGTGCCAGCAGCTTAAACAGGGAAGGCTACACCTTC; CDR3: CASSLNREGYTF